This T cell receptor (beta chain) emerged from a study of T cell responses to AZD1222 COVID-19 vaccine. The CDR3 totals 15 residues. Germline V gives CDR1 SGHRS, CDR2 YFSETQ. Trimming cost V 0 bases and J 4 bases; bases outside gene matches: 2. The study's findings and limits: Every sample of the repertoires postdated the peak T cell response. Spike regions recognized by vaccine-associated CD4 TCRs spanned the protein, led by 160-218 and 743-854. Donor demographics were predominantly white British with a female majority; clonal diversity may be underestimated. Nearly half of spike-specific TCRs reportedly go after variant regions that carry no mutations.

Assay: immunoSEQ multiplex PCR; the TCRdb copy retains only in-frame clones and omits some. The table lists 200,000 or so clones, approximately 91% of them singletons, with 0.95% to 1% in the top ten. Worth noting for this clone: Its antigen is undetermined.

This rearrangement joins TRBV5-1 to TRBJ2-1; 9 positions agree with TRBD1. The source was peripheral blood, collected on day 0 of AZD1222 vaccination. The TCR sequence derives from an adult in good health. CDR3 DNA: TGCGCCAGCAGCTTGGACAGGGGGCTATACAATGAGCAGTTCTTC. Its translation: CASSLDRGLYNEQFF.